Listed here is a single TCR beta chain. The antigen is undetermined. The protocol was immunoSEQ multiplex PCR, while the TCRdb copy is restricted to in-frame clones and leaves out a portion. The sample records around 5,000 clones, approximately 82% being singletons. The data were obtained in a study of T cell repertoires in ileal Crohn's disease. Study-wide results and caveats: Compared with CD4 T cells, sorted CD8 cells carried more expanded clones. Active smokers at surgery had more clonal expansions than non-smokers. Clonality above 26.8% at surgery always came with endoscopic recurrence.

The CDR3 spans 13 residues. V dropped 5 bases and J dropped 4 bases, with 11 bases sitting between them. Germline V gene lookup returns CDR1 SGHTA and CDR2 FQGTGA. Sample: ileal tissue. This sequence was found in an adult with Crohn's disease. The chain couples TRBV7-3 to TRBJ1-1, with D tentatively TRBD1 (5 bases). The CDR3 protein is CASSPGLSTEAFF. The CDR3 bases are TGTGCCAGCAGCCCAGGGCTGAGCACTGAAGCTTTCTTT.